The clone carrying this T cell receptor beta chain was counted many times. What it recognizes is unknown. CDR1 and CDR2 from the germline V gene are SGHDT and YYEEEE. The CDR3 sequence is 15 residues long. The V gene end was trimmed by 2 bases and the J gene end by 0 bases; junction bases not matched to a gene: 1. The data originate from a study of T cells after posttransplantation cyclophosphamide. Study results and limitations: Donor-recipient repertoire similarity was low at 1-2 months, rising over year one. TRB clonality was highly associated with recipient CMV seropositivity and reactivation.

Here immunoSEQ multiplex PCR was the method, and the copy in TCRdb shows in-frame clones only, minus some. The specimen has some 40,000 clones, none found just once. On the day of bone marrow donation, the related graft donor provided peripheral blood. Material: PBMCs. This TCR came from a man aged 40-55 years in good health, CMV-negative, and a related stem cell transplant donor. The rearrangement joins TRBV5-6 to TRBJ2-7, with TRBD2 matching over 11 bases. CDR3 in DNA: TGTGCCAGCAGCTTCGGGACTAGCGGCTCCTACGAGCAGTACGTC. It specifies CASSFGTSGSYEQYV.